This entry features one T cell receptor beta chain sequence. V gave up 6 bases and J gave up 8 bases; unmatched junction bases: 10. Germline V gene data show CDR1 as DFQATT and CDR2 as SNEGSKA (reference sequence). CDR3 length: 14 amino acids. TCRdb processed the 5' RACE reads anew with MiXCR; each CDR3 protein has one entry. The sample yields 550,000 to 700,000 distinct CDR3 sequences, about 20% seen once. This record comes from a study of identical twins. The sample was also reused in another study, on T cells expressing NK-cell markers. That study adds: These clonotypes also led the CD3+CD56-NKG2C+ fraction in a handful of donors.

The sequence derives from a woman aged 18-30 years in good health. Sequencing input: PBMCs. The chain joins TRBV20-1 to TRBJ2-1; 10 bases fit TRBD1. Written as DNA, the CDR3 is TGCAGTGCCCCGGGACAGGGGAGTTCGGATGAGCAGTTCTTC. This translates into CSAPGQGSSDEQFF.